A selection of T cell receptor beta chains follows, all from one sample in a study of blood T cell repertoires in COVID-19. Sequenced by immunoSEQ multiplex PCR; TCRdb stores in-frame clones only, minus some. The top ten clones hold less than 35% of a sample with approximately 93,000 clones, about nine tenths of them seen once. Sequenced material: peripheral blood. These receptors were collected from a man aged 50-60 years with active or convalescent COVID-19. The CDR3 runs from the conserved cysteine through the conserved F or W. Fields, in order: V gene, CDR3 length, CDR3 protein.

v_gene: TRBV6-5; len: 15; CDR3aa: CASSYGQGVQSPLHF
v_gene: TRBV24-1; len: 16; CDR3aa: CATSDHLKGAGETQYF
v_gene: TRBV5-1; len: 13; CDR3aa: CASRTGGNSPLHF
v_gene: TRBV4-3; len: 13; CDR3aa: CASSQDHNNEQFF
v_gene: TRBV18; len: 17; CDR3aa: CASSPYRGRSNTGELFF
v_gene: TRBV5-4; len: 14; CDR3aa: CASSFQGAGYGYTF
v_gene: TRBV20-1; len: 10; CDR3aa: CSVAETEAFF
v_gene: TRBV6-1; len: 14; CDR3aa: CASSEVTGGSGYTF
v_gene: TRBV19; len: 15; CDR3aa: CASIDMGRANYGYTF
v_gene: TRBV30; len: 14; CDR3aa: CAWSVGDSRSPLHF
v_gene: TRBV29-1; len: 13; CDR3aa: CSVGQGYTGELFF
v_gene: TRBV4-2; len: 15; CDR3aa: CASSPGLARTYEQYF
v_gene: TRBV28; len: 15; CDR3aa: CASSSWTSGSYEQFF
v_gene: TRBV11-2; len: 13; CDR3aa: CASSLDRDIEQFF
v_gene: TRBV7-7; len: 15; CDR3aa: CASSLGGANTGELFF
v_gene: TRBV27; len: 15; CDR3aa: CASSPSGGSYNEQFF
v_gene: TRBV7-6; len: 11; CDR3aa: CASSSMETQYF
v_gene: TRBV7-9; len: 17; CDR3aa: CASSPTPQRRGQETQYF
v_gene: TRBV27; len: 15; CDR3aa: CASSLLSDLYTEAFF
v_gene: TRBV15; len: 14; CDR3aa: CATSSPTSGNIQYF
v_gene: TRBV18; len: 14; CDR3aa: CASRQEAYNSPLHF
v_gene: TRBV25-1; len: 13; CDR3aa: CASSETGRNTIYF
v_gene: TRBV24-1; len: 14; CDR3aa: CATSETGQFYGYTF
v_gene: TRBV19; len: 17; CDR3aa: CASSIRLGQDSNQPQHF
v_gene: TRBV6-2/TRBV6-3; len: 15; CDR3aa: CASSRSAGGTDTQYF
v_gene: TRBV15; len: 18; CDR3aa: CATSRDRKVASGQETQYF
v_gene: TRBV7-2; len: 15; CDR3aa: CASSLTGTPAREQFF
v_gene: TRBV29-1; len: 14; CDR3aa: CSVQVTGLNTEAFF
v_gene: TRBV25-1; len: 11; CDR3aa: CASSPGEKLFF
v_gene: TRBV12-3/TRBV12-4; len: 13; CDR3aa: CASSFSRGTEAFF
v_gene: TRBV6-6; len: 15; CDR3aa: CASSYVAQNNSPLHF
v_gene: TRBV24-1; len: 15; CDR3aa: CATSALTSGRNEQFF
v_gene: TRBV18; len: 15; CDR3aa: CASSPTETPNYGYTF
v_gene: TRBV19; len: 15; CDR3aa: CASTNRGDREYEQYF
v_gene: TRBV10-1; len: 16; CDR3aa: CASSEDRLAGGQTQYF
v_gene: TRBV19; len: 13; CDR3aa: CASSIDRDSPLHF